The 18 T cell receptor beta chains below were found in one sample sequenced in a study of blood T cell repertoires in COVID-19. Sequenced by immunoSEQ multiplex PCR; TCRdb stores in-frame clones only, minus some. The table records roughly 200,000 clones, about 90% of them present only once. The sample was peripheral blood. The source is a man aged 45 to 65 with acute or convalescent COVID-19.

The sample holds one count of this clone. The chain carries TRBV4-3 and TRBJ2-2; 7 bases are a match to TRBD1. Trimming cost V 5 bases and J 2 bases; bases outside gene matches: 5. Germline V gene sequence: CDR1 LGHNA, CDR2 YSLEER. The CDR3 covers 15 residues. CDR3 nucleotide sequence: TGCGCCAGCAGCGTCGGGACAGAAAACACCGGGGAGCTGTTTTTT. Residues: CASSVGTENTGELFF.

V is TRBV9 and J is TRBJ1-1; no definite D call. Germline CDR1 reads SGDLS; CDR2 reads YYNGEE. The CDR3 length is 14 residues. V was cut by 4 bases and J by 1 base, with 11 bases left in between. The CDR3 region has the DNA TGTGCCAGCAGCACACTTTCAGGGAACACTGAAGCTTTCTTT. Its translation: CASSTLSGNTEAFF.

The chain recombines TRBV30 with TRBJ2-5, with D hard to call. V lost 5 bases to trimming and J lost 5 bases, with 12 bases between them. The length of the CDR3 is 12 residues. Germline-derived CDR1 and CDR2 are GTSNPN and SVGIG (reference sequence). Written as DNA, the CDR3 is TGTGCCTGGTCCCCCGCTAGTGAGACCCAGTACTTC. Residues: CAWSPASETQYF.

This clone has a single count. This chain connects TRBV28 to TRBJ1-4; tentative D call: TRBD1 (5 bases). Per the germline V gene, CDR1 is MDHEN and CDR2 is SYDVKM. The V and J ends lost 6 bases and 7 bases respectively, with 15 bases between them. The CDR3 extends over 14 amino acids. The CDR3 DNA sequence: TGTGCCAGCAGCCTGGGTGGGGGGAGTGAAAAACTGTTTTTT. This codes for CASSLGGGSEKLFF.

A single count supports this clone. The chain recombines TRBV19 with TRBJ1-3; 9 bases are shared with TRBD1. The CDR3 is made up of 17 amino acids. Germline lookup yields CDR1 LNHDA and CDR2 SQIVND (reference sequence). V lost 6 bases to trimming and J lost 2 bases; unmatched junction nucleotides: 11. CDR3 loop: CASRPVPGQGTGNTIYF. CDR3 DNA: TGTGCCAGTAGACCCGTACCGGGACAGGGAACTGGAAACACCATATATTTT. The full variable domain, in which reference TRBV19 and TRBJ1-3 provide the parts outside the CDR3, is DGGITQSPKYLFRKEGQNVTLSCEQNLNHDAMYWYRQDPGQGLRLIYYSQIVNDFQKGDIAEGYSVSREKKESFPLTVTSAQKNPTAFYLCASRPVPGQGTGNTIYFGEGSWLTVV.

The chain recombines TRBV15 with TRBJ2-1; D is ambiguous. CDR1 and CDR2 (germline): LNHNV, YYDKDF (reference sequence). This CDR3 has 14 residues. Trimming removed 1 base from V and 5 bases from J, with 9 bases in between. CDR3: CATSRGGRHNEQFF. In DNA, the CDR3 is TGTGCCACCAGCAGAGGAGGTAGACACAATGAGCAGTTCTTC.

The chain carries TRBV6-5 and TRBJ1-5; 7 nucleotides align to TRBD1. This CDR3 contains 15 residues. The trim removed 6 bases at V and 3 bases at J, leaving 8 bases unmatched. Looked up from germline, CDR1 is MNHEY and CDR2 is SVGAGI. CDR3 coding DNA: TGTGCCAGCAGGGGGGACAGACGGGCCAATCAGCCCCAGCATTTT. Its translation is CASRGDRRANQPQHF.

The J gene is TRBJ2-3, the V gene TRBV6-5; 8 nucleotides align to TRBD2. Germline CDR1 reads MNHEY; CDR2 reads SVGAGI. V gave up 2 bases and J gave up 6 bases; unmatched junction bases: 7. This CDR3 has 15 residues. The CDR3 loop reads CASSYGAGAGDTQYF. In DNA, the CDR3 is TGTGCCAGCAGTTACGGAGCGGGGGCCGGGGATACGCAGTATTTT.

The V gene is TRBV19, the J gene TRBJ1-1; 7 bases line up with TRBD1. CDR3 length: 12 amino acids. The germline CDR1 and CDR2 sequences are LNHDA and SQIVND (reference sequence). Trimming at V came to 8 bases and at J to 3 bases, leaving 3 bases not matched to a gene. CDR3 nucleotide sequence: TGTGCCAGTTCACAGGGGTACACTGAAGCTTTCTTT. It encodes CASSQGYTEAFF.

This clone was recorded once. This chain links TRBV5-1 with TRBJ2-7; 13 bases align to TRBD2. CDR3 size: 17 residues. Per germline, CDR1 SGHRS and CDR2 YFSETQ. V trimming: 1 base; J trimming: 3 bases; junction bases outside the gene matches: 7. CDR3 region: CASSLNTGTSGIYEQYF. DNA for the CDR3: TGCGCCAGCAGCTTGAACACCGGGACTAGCGGGATCTACGAGCAGTACTTC.

The CDR3 DNA sequence: TGTGCCAGCAGTGGCGGACAGGGGAGCGCCTACGAGCAGTACTTC. Amino acids: CASSGGQGSAYEQYF. This chain uses TRBV6-6 with TRBJ2-7; 9 bases agree with TRBD1. The CDR3 has 15 residues. The J segment lost 2 bases and the V segment lost 5 bases, leaving 7 bases of the junction unmatched. Germline V gene sequence: CDR1 MNHNY, CDR2 SVGAGI (reference sequence).

The chain has TRBV18 and TRBJ1-1; D not certain. Between the trimmed V and J ends, which lost 2 bases and 3 bases, there was a span of 13 bases. CDR1 is KGHSH and CDR2 is LQKENI in the germline V gene. This CDR3 is built from 15 residues. The CDR3 loop is CASSPLEGRDTEAFF. Written as DNA, the CDR3 is TGTGCCAGCTCACCATTGGAGGGAAGGGACACTGAAGCTTTCTTT.

The chain has TRBV3-1 (or the pseudogene TRBV3-2) and TRBJ1-5, with 9 positions matching TRBD1. J lost 5 bases, V lost 3 bases, and 5 bases had no gene match. The V gene's germline CDR1 is LGHDT and CDR2 YNNKEL (reference sequence). The CDR3 is 15 amino acids. CDR3 amino acids: CASSQSTGGHQPQHF. The CDR3 bases are TGTGCCAGCAGCCAGAGCACAGGGGGCCATCAGCCCCAGCATTTT.

The gene calls are TRBV2 and TRBJ2-5, with D perhaps matching TRBD2 (6 bases). V lost 7 bases, J lost 4 bases, and 10 bases lay in between. There are 12 residues in the CDR3. Germline assignment: CDR1 SNHLY and CDR2 FYNNEI. The CDR3 DNA follows: TGTGCCAGCATGGGACTGGGAGAGACCCAGTACTTC. Translated, it gives CASMGLGETQYF.

This chain joins TRBV18 and TRBJ1-1, with D perhaps matching TRBD1 (5 bases). Trimming cost V 3 bases and J 4 bases, with 12 bases left between them. CDR3 length: 14 residues. The germline V gene encodes CDR1 KGHSH and CDR2 LQKENI. CDR3 amino acids: CASSPSGMGTEAFF. Here the CDR3 DNA reads TGTGCCAGCTCACCGTCAGGGATGGGCACTGAAGCTTTCTTT.

In this sample, this clone turned up a few times. The rearrangement joins TRBV24-1 to TRBJ1-2, with TRBD1 identical over 8 bases. The length of the CDR3 is 15 residues. With V trimmed by 5 bases and J by 5 bases, 9 bases remained unmatched. From germline, CDR1 is KGHDR and CDR2 SFDVKD. The DNA of the CDR3 is TGTGCCACCAGTGTCAGTGGACAGGGCGAGTATGGCTACACCTTC. This sequence encodes CATSVSGQGEYGYTF.

This CDR3 is CASSVMGSGSYNEQFF. CDR3 nucleotide sequence: TGTGCCAGCAGCGTAATGGGTAGCGGGAGCTACAATGAGCAGTTCTTC. The genes are TRBV9 and TRBJ2-1; 9 positions match TRBD2. Looked up from germline, CDR1 is SGDLS and CDR2 is YYNGEE. After removal of 1 base from V and 3 bases from J, the junction contained 5 bases not matched to a gene. This CDR3 comprises 16 residues. The variable domain in full, with the rest retrieved from reference TRBV9 and TRBJ2-1, is DSGVTQTPKHLITATGQRVTLRCSPRSGDLSVYWYQQSLDQGLQFLIQYYNGEERAKGNILERFSAQQFPDLHSELNLSSLELGDSALYFCASSVMGSGSYNEQFFGPGTRLTVL.

The DNA for the CDR3 is TGTGCCAGCAGTTACTCTATGGAGGGGCCGGGCGGCTACACCTTC. Protein: CASSYSMEGPGGYTF. The chain joins TRBV6-6 to TRBJ1-2, with D perhaps TRBD1 (5 bases). The CDR3 length is 15 residues. Trimming left V 0 bases short and J 8 bases short, with 16 bases between. Germline V lookup: CDR1 MNHNY, CDR2 SVGAGI (reference sequence).